A single sample is the source of the 32 T cell receptor beta chains below, sequenced in a study of T-cell reconstitution after alpha-beta-depleted transplantation in children. Unique molecular identifiers were incorporated when the TCRbeta library was constructed. From the PCR reads, TCRdb called clonotypes with MiXCR, one entry per CDR3 protein. The sample consists of roughly 590,000 distinct CDR3 sequences, roughly 17% of them appearing once. Material: PBMCs from the stem cell graft donor, obtained from the stem cell graft. The origin of the receptors is a human donor who donated a stem cell graft to a child with acute myeloid leukemia.

This clonotype appeared a few times. V gene TRBV20-1 combines with J gene TRBJ2-7, with a weak D call TRBD1 (5 bases). Per germline, CDR1 DFQATT and CDR2 SNEGSKA (reference sequence). V was shortened by 6 bases and J by 2 bases, with 17 bases between the two germline ends. This CDR3 has 14 residues. The CDR3, as DNA: TGCAGTGCCTATTCAAGGGGCCCTACCTACGAGCAGTACTTC. This codes for CSAYSRGPTYEQYF.

In this sample, this clonotype turned up a few times. This chain uses TRBV7-9 with TRBJ1-6; D not certain. CDR1 and CDR2 (germline): SEHNR, FQNEAQ (reference sequence). V was clipped by 5 bases and J by 8 bases, with 16 bases between them. The CDR3 sequence is 15 residues long. The CDR3 sequence is CASSDLEGFDSPLHF. DNA for the CDR3: TGTGCCAGCAGCGACTTAGAAGGGTTTGATTCACCCCTCCACTTT.

This clonotype was recorded a few times. The chain carries TRBV9 and TRBJ2-7; perhaps D is TRBD1 or TRBD2 (5 bases each). The CDR3 spans 17 residues. V was clipped by 3 bases and J by 2 bases, with 21 bases between them. CDR1 is SGDLS and CDR2 is YYNGEE in the germline V gene. CDR3 amino acids: CASSGTGAKGPTYEQYF. The DNA for the CDR3 is TGTGCCAGCAGCGGCACCGGGGCTAAGGGCCCTACCTACGAGCAGTACTTC.

There are many counts of this clonotype. This rearrangement joins TRBV5-1 to TRBJ1-2, with TRBD1 as a possible D gene (5 bases). In germline, CDR1 is SGHRS, CDR2 YFSETQ. V lost 3 bases to trimming and J lost 3 bases, with 15 bases between them. This CDR3 is built from 15 residues. The CDR3, as DNA: TGCGCCAGCAGCTCAGGGTTGGGCGTAGACTATGGCTACACCTTC. Protein product: CASSSGLGVDYGYTF.

This clonotype was observed many times. This chain connects TRBV9 to TRBJ1-3; maybe TRBD1 (5 bases). The CDR3 loop spans 16 amino acids. The ends were cut back, 7 bases at V and 0 bases at J, with 17 bases in the middle. Per germline, CDR1 SGDLS and CDR2 YYNGEE. This CDR3 reads CASAKGLLHSGNTIYF. The CDR3 bases are TGTGCCAGCGCAAAGGGACTCCTTCACTCTGGAAACACCATATATTTT.

This clonotype was seen more than once but under ten times. V usage is TRBV12-3 or TRBV12-4 and J usage is TRBJ1-1, with D possibly being TRBD1 (5 bases). The V and J ends lost 9 bases and 1 base respectively, with 12 bases between them. This CDR3 spans 13 amino acids. DNA of the CDR3: TGTGCCAGTGCCGGGACGGAGAACACTGAAGCTTTCTTT. The encoded protein is CASAGTENTEAFF.

Worth noting for this clonotype: One end of the junction varies from germline; a read error may be responsible. The chain recombines TRBV20-1 with TRBJ1-3, with D unresolved. The CDR3 has 14 residues. Germline V gives CDR1 DFQATT, CDR2 SNEGSKA (reference sequence). The DNA for the CDR3 is TGCAGTGCTAGAGGTGTCGTCTCTGGATACACCATATATTTT. This translates into CSARGVVSGYTIYF.

The chain couples TRBV12-3 or TRBV12-4 to TRBJ2-3; D gene ambiguous. The CDR3 loop spans 14 amino acids. V was pared by 5 bases and J by 2 bases, with 11 bases between. Here the CDR3 reads CASSPTVSTDTQYF. Written as DNA, the CDR3 is TGTGCCAGCAGTCCGACGGTATCCACAGATACGCAGTATTTT.

This clonotype was detected many times. The chain uses TRBV4-3 and TRBJ1-1; no reliable D call. The germline V gene encodes CDR1 LGHNA and CDR2 YSLEER. The CDR3 extends over 16 amino acids. The V gene lost 2 bases and the J gene lost 0 bases, with 13 bases spanning the gap. DNA of the CDR3: TGCGCCAGCAGCCAATACGGGAGTAATATGAACACTGAAGCTTTCTTT. Translating gives CASSQYGSNMNTEAFF.

In this sample, this clonotype turned up many times. The V call is TRBV10-3, the J call TRBJ2-7; TRBD1 aligns across 7 bases. The junction had 1 base not matched to a gene; V was cut back by 5 bases and J by 6 bases. Germline CDR1 is ENHRY and CDR2 is SYGVKD. The CDR3 spans 11 residues. Written as DNA, the CDR3 is TGTGCCATCAGTACAGGGGTCGAGCAGTACGTC. It yields the protein CAISTGVEQYV.

This rearrangement joins TRBV7-2 to TRBJ1-4, with D possibly TRBD1 on 5 matching bases. The CDR3 is 16 residues long. V was cut by 3 bases and J by 4 bases, with 15 bases left in between. Germline CDR1 is SGHTA and CDR2 is FQGNSA. The CDR3: CASSFWGGRDNEKLFF. CDR3 DNA sequence: TGTGCCAGCAGCTTTTGGGGCGGCCGAGATAATGAAAAACTGTTTTTT. Supplemented by reference TRBV7-2 and TRBJ1-4, the full variable domain reads GAGVSQSPSNKVTEKGKDVELRCDPISGHTALYWYRQSLGQGLEFLIYFQGNSAPDKSGLPSDRFSAERTGGSVSTLTIQRTQQEDSAVYLCASSFWGGRDNEKLFFGSGTQLSVL.

This clonotype was recorded many times. This chain connects TRBV20-1 to TRBJ1-3, with 9 bases fitting TRBD1. CDR1 DFQATT and CDR2 SNEGSKA come from the germline V gene (reference sequence). V lost 3 bases and J lost 3; bases outside the gene matches: 12. This CDR3 is built from 17 residues. The CDR3: CSASHDHRGLSGNTIYF. The CDR3, as DNA: TGCAGTGCTAGCCATGATCACAGGGGGCTGAGTGGAAACACCATATATTTT.

This chain uses TRBV12-3 or TRBV12-4 with TRBJ2-5; 9 bases fit TRBD2. V lost 5 bases and J lost 2; bases outside the gene matches: 9. This CDR3 is 16 amino acids long. The CDR3 sequence is CASSPEERGAQETQYF. Here the CDR3 DNA reads TGTGCCAGCAGTCCGGAGGAGCGGGGGGCGCAAGAGACCCAGTACTTC.

This clonotype was recorded many times. J is TRBJ2-1 and V is TRBV20-1; no firm D call. Germline lookup yields CDR1 DFQATT and CDR2 SNEGSKA (reference sequence). The length of the CDR3 is 12 residues. Trimming took off 0 bases at V and 9 bases at J, with 9 bases between the two ends. The CDR3 loop is CSARDPGGEQFF. The CDR3 coding sequence is TGCAGTGCTAGAGATCCGGGCGGTGAGCAGTTCTTC.

The chain is built from TRBV29-1 and TRBJ2-7, with D tentatively TRBD2 (5 bases). The CDR3 runs 12 residues. The germline V and J ends were trimmed by 7 bases and 0 bases, with 10 bases remaining between them. CDR1 is SQVTM, CDR2 ANQGSEA, per germline. The CDR3 DNA follows: TGCAGCGGAGCGGATAGCTCCTACGAGCAGTACTTC. It translates to CSGADSSYEQYF.

This clonotype was counted between two and nine times. The chain links TRBV20-1 to TRBJ1-2; possibly TRBD1 for D (6 bases). There are 13 residues in the CDR3. V was pared by 3 bases and J by 6 bases, with 14 bases between. The germline V gene has CDR1 DFQATT and CDR2 SNEGSKA (reference sequence). The CDR3 loop is CSARYRGGHGYTF. In nucleotides, the CDR3 is TGCAGTGCTAGGTACCGGGGGGGCCATGGCTACACCTTC.

This clonotype was detected only a few times. V and J are TRBV5-6 and TRBJ2-3; D is ambiguous. CDR1 SGHDT and CDR2 YYEEEE come from the germline V gene. Deletions cut 0 bases from V and 2 bases from J, with 13 bases between. CDR3 length equals 16 residues. The CDR3 DNA reads TGTGCCAGCAGCTTGGTGTTGGAACGCTTCACAGATACGCAGTATTTT. Translated, it gives CASSLVLERFTDTQYF. Full variable domain (remainder filled in from reference TRBV5-6 and TRBJ2-3): DAGVTQSPTHLIKTRGQQVTLRCSPKSGHDTVSWYQQALGQGPQFIFQYYEEEERQRGNFPDRFSGHQFPNYSSELNVNALLLGDSALYLCASSLVLERFTDTQYFGPGTRLTVL.

The chain links TRBV6-2 or TRBV6-3 to TRBJ2-7; 10 bases are a match to TRBD2. This CDR3 is 17 amino acids long. After removal of 2 bases from V and 0 bases from J, the junction contained 7 bases not matched to a gene. Germline lookup yields CDR1 MNHEY and CDR2 SVGEGT. The CDR3 nucleotides read TGTGCCAGCAGTTACCCATCCGGACTAGCGGACTCCTACGAGCAGTACTTC. The encoded protein is CASSYPSGLADSYEQYF.

This clonotype was detected ten times or more. The chain is built from TRBV4-3 and TRBJ1-4; weak D call: TRBD1 (5 bases). Trimming shortened V by 3 bases and J by 8 bases, and 19 bases separated the two germline ends. Germline V gene lookup returns CDR1 LGHNA and CDR2 YSLEER. The CDR3 is 16 amino acids. The CDR3 here is CASSHTGWGEPEKLFF. The CDR3 nucleotides read TGCGCCAGCAGCCATACAGGCTGGGGTGAACCGGAAAAACTGTTTTTT.

Ten or more counts support this clonotype. The chain employs TRBV20-1 and TRBJ2-3, with D possibly being TRBD2 (6 bases). This CDR3 spans 15 amino acids. V was trimmed by 3 bases and J by 4 bases, leaving 17 bases between them. Germline V gene lookup returns CDR1 DFQATT and CDR2 SNEGSKA (reference sequence). CDR3 nucleotide sequence: TGCAGTGCTAGGAAAGCGGGTTTCACAGCAGATACGCAGTATTTT. This translates into CSARKAGFTADTQYF.

This clonotype was seen ten or more times. The chain links TRBV4-2 to TRBJ2-7; 9 nucleotides line up with TRBD2. The length of the CDR3 is 15 residues. Germline V gives CDR1 LGHNA, CDR2 YNFKEQ. Trimming at V came to 1 base and at J to 10 bases, leaving 11 bases not matched to a gene. CDR3 residues: CASSQGNGLAGNQYV. Written as DNA, the CDR3 is TGTGCCAGCAGCCAAGGGAACGGGCTAGCGGGGAATCAGTACGTC.

This clonotype was seen at least ten times. The chain couples TRBV9 to TRBJ2-1, with D hard to call. Germline-derived CDR1 and CDR2 are SGDLS and YYNGEE. V shed 2 bases and J shed 0 bases, with 9 bases lying between them. CDR3 length: 15 amino acids. Here the CDR3 DNA reads TGTGCCAGCAGCGTTAGTGGGTTCTCCTACAATGAGCAGTTCTTC. Its protein product is CASSVSGFSYNEQFF.

This clonotype was observed at least ten times. The rearrangement joins TRBV29-1 to TRBJ2-5; D is possibly TRBD1 or TRBD2 (5 bases each). V lost 6 bases to trimming and J lost 1 base, with 9 bases between them. This CDR3 has 12 residues. Germline V gene lookup returns CDR1 SQVTM and CDR2 ANQGSEA. The CDR3 bases are TGCAGCGTCACCGGGACCCAAGAGACCCAGTACTTC. This encodes CSVTGTQETQYF.

This clonotype has a handful of counts. CDR3 nucleotides: TGTGCCAGCAGTCCACAGGAGGTGACTGCGTCCGGGGAGCTGTTTTTT. Translation: CASSPQEVTASGELFF. The chain employs TRBV27 and TRBJ2-2; D possibly matches TRBD1 or TRBD2 (5 bases each). Germline V gene sequence: CDR1 MNHEY, CDR2 SMNVEV (reference sequence). This CDR3 is built from 16 residues. V lost 5 bases and J 6 bases, leaving 19 bases between the germline ends.

This clonotype was found a few times. CDR3 coding DNA: TGTGCCACCAGTGACCATTGGACTAGCGGATTTCTCTACGAGCAGTACTTC. Protein sequence: CATSDHWTSGFLYEQYF. The chain employs TRBV24-1 and TRBJ2-7; TRBD2 agrees at 10 bases. This CDR3 region has 17 residues. Germline V gives CDR1 KGHDR, CDR2 SFDVKD. After removal of 4 bases from V and 3 bases from J, the junction contained 11 bases not matched to a gene.

As regards this clonotype: Being one base from a much bigger clone, this may be a read error. The rearrangement links TRBV20-1 to TRBJ2-2; D remains unclear. The CDR3 has 14 amino acids. Germline V gives CDR1 DFQATT, CDR2 SNEGSKA (reference sequence). The V end lost 3 bases, the J end lost 4 bases, and 12 bases lay between the germline ends. The CDR3, as DNA: TGCAGTGCTAGTGGGCCCGCGATCACCGGGGAGCTGTTTTTT. Residues: CSASGPAITGELFF.

The J gene is TRBJ2-7, the V gene TRBV20-1; 11 nucleotides match TRBD1. CDR3 length: 15 amino acids. Germline CDR1 is DFQATT and CDR2 is SNEGSKA (reference sequence). V was pared by 0 bases and J by 2 bases, with 3 bases of the junction left unmatched. The CDR3 DNA reads as TGCAGTGCTAGAGATGGGGACAGGGGGACCTACGAGCAGTACTTC. It codes for CSARDGDRGTYEQYF.

This clonotype occurred a few times. The chain has TRBV12-3 or TRBV12-4 and TRBJ1-6; no clear D gene. The germline V and J ends were trimmed by 2 bases and 5 bases, with 10 bases remaining between them. The CDR3 sequence is 15 residues long. CDR3: CASSLSALNNSPLHF. The CDR3 nucleotides read TGTGCCAGCAGTTTATCCGCCCTTAATAATTCACCCCTCCACTTT.

V usage is TRBV24-1 and J usage is TRBJ1-5; 9 bases agree with TRBD1. After removal of 6 bases from V and 4 bases from J, the junction contained 9 bases not matched to a gene. Germline CDR1 reads KGHDR; CDR2 reads SFDVKD. This CDR3 spans 16 amino acids. In DNA form, the CDR3 reads TGTGCCACCAGTTCGGGACAGGGCAGGGGAAATCAGCCCCAGCATTTT. Translated: CATSSGQGRGNQPQHF.

This clonotype was seen ten or more times. The V and J genes are TRBV5-6 and TRBJ1-3, with TRBD1 matching 8 bases. Germline V lookup: CDR1 SGHDT, CDR2 YYEEEE. J gave up 7 bases and V 3 bases, and 9 bases lay outside the gene matches. There are 15 residues in the CDR3. CDR3 DNA sequence: TGTGCCAGCAGCTGGGGCGGACAGGGATTCAACACCATATATTTT. Translation gives CASSWGGQGFNTIYF.

At least ten counts were recorded for this clonotype. This chain connects TRBV27 to TRBJ1-2, with TRBD1 as a possible D gene (5 bases). The germline V gene encodes CDR1 MNHEY and CDR2 SMNVEV (reference sequence). This CDR3 comprises 15 residues. The germline V and J ends were trimmed by 1 base and 2 bases, with 11 bases remaining between them. The CDR3 DNA is TGTGCCAGCAGTTTATATAGGGGCTCAAACTATGGCTACACCTTC. This codes for CASSLYRGSNYGYTF.

The rearrangement uses TRBV5-4 and TRBJ2-3; D gene unclear. V gave up 0 bases and J gave up 4 bases, with 9 bases separating them. The length of the CDR3 is 14 residues. Looked up from germline, CDR1 is SGHNT and CDR2 is YYREEE (reference sequence). The CDR3 reads CASSLGIDPDTQYF. The CDR3 bases are TGTGCCAGCAGCTTGGGGATAGACCCAGATACGCAGTATTTT.